Presented here are 2 T cell receptor beta chains from one specimen sequenced in a study of OX40 agonist ivuxolimab in advanced cancers. Some clones are missing from TCRdb's copy, which holds only in-frame ones; the method was immunoSEQ multiplex PCR. The sample contains roughly 75,000 clones, about 89% of which appear only once. The sequences come from CD4+ or CD8+ T cells sorted from blood, collected in a trial of the OX40 agonist ivuxolimab. Source of these receptors: an adult with an advanced solid tumor such as melanoma, head and neck, liver or kidney cancer.

The J gene is TRBJ1-1, the V gene TRBV5-1, with 7 positions matching TRBD1. The V gene end was trimmed by 1 base and the J gene end by 4 bases; junction bases not matched to a gene: 7. Germline-derived CDR1 and CDR2 are SGHRS and YFSETQ. This CDR3 spans 15 amino acids. CDR3 region: CASSLIDRVTTEAFF. The DNA for the CDR3 is TGCGCCAGCAGCTTGATCGACAGGGTAACCACTGAAGCTTTCTTT.

This clone was counted only a few times. The chain links TRBV28 to TRBJ1-2; TRBD1 agrees at 8 bases. J lost 3 bases, V lost 4 bases, and 7 bases had no gene match. The germline gives CDR1 MDHEN, CDR2 SYDVKM. The CDR3 has 15 residues. CDR3 sequence: CASSSAGGSDYGYTF. CDR3 bases: TGTGCCAGCAGTTCTGCAGGGGGCAGCGACTATGGCTACACCTTC.